This paragraph reports one T cell receptor beta chain. The antigen is undetermined. This sample was included in a study of T cell clones after liver transplantation. Study in general: Standard immunosuppression, with no induction, continued until 12-24 months after transplant. Tolerance: complete withdrawal held at least one year, liver enzymes staying within twice normal. Findings and limits, study-wide: Graft donor-reactive T cells possibly entered the graft instead of undergoing deletion. The donor-reactive repertoire was only partly measurable in two subjects, lacking donor cells.

The CDR3 is made up of 22 amino acids. Produced via immunoSEQ multiplex PCR; TCRdb's table is partial and in-frame only. The sample contains 65,000 to 95,000 clones, approximately 80% of which appear only once. The receptor was isolated from a human donor who received a liver transplant. V usage is TRBV21-1 and J usage is TRBJ2-5; TRBD2 reflects the table's D call only, with no check against the DNA. TRBV21-1 has pseudogene status. The sequencing here drew on CD4+ T cells from blood, taken before liver transplant. The CDR3 spells CASSKYGEEGLAGVILGETQYF. The CDR3 region has the DNA TGTGCCAGCAGCAAATACGGGGAGGAGGGACTAGCGGGAGTGATATTGGGGGAGACCCAGTACTTC.